These 20 T cell receptor beta chains were sequenced from one sample in a study of blood T cell repertoires in COVID-19. Repertoires were generated with immunoSEQ multiplex PCR, while TCRdb's copy carries only in-frame clones and drops some. The profile shows some 270,000 clones, approximately 92% of them singletons. The sample consisted of peripheral blood. The receptors stem from a woman aged 40 to 50 who had recovered from COVID-19.

The rearrangement joins TRBV20-1 to TRBJ1-6, with D perhaps TRBD1 (6 bases). The CDR3 is 11 residues long. Per germline, CDR1 DFQATT and CDR2 SNEGSKA (reference sequence). V gave up 0 bases and J gave up 14 bases, with 8 bases separating them. The CDR3 sequence: CSARDNRALHF. CDR3 coding DNA: TGCAGTGCTAGAGATAACAGGGCCCTCCACTTT.

This chain uses TRBV28 with TRBJ2-7, with D possibly TRBD1 on 5 matching bases. Trimming removed 3 bases at V and 4 bases at J, with 13 bases between. This CDR3 contains 14 residues. CDR1 MDHEN and CDR2 SYDVKM come from the germline V gene. For the CDR3, the DNA is TGTGCCAGCAGTTTCACCAGGGTAACTTACGAGCAGTACTTC. The encoded protein is CASSFTRVTYEQYF.

The chain uses TRBV28 and TRBJ1-1; D unclear. The V end lost 6 bases, the J end lost 2 bases, and 4 bases lay between the germline ends. Germline V gives CDR1 MDHEN, CDR2 SYDVKM. The CDR3 sequence is 11 residues long. CDR3 DNA sequence: TGTGCCAGCAGCTCCAACACTGAAGCTTTCTTT. Translated, it gives CASSSNTEAFF.

V gene TRBV7-2 combines with J gene TRBJ2-4; 12 nucleotides match TRBD1. The CDR3 contains 17 residues. V was clipped by 0 bases and J by 1 base; unmatched bases: 1. Germline loops: CDR1 SGHTA, CDR2 FQGNSA. CDR3 amino acids: CASSLAGTGGAKNIQYF. The CDR3 DNA reads as TGTGCCAGCAGCTTAGCCGGGACAGGGGGCGCCAAAAACATTCAGTACTTC. The whole variable domain, remainder taken from reference TRBV7-2 and TRBJ2-4, is GAGVSQSPSNKVTEKGKDVELRCDPISGHTALYWYRQSLGQGLEFLIYFQGNSAPDKSGLPSDRFSAERTGGSVSTLTIQRTQQEDSAVYLCASSLAGTGGAKNIQYFGAGTRLSVL.

This clone was recorded once. This chain links TRBV3-1 (or the pseudogene TRBV3-2) with TRBJ1-2; D gene uncertain. V was shortened by 2 bases and J by 4 bases, with 8 bases between the two germline ends. The CDR3 covers 13 residues. Per germline, CDR1 LGHDT and CDR2 YNNKEL (reference sequence). The CDR3 DNA is TGTGCCAGCAGCCAACTAGCCAGCTATGGCTACACCTTC. Translated: CASSQLASYGYTF.

The chain has TRBV6-5 and TRBJ1-1; no clear D gene. Trimming removed 6 bases from V and 1 base from J, with 9 bases in between. The CDR3 runs 13 residues. Germline CDR1 and CDR2: MNHEY and SVGAGI. Written as DNA, the CDR3 is TGTGCCAGCAGCCGGCGGGAGAACACTGAAGCTTTCTTT. Translated, it gives CASSRRENTEAFF.

The chain links TRBV5-1 to TRBJ1-2, with 9 bases lining up with TRBD1. Germline V gene sequence: CDR1 SGHRS, CDR2 YFSETQ. The CDR3 extends over 14 amino acids. The ends lost 3 bases at V and 6 bases at J; junction bases unmatched: 6. CDR3: CASSSQGADDGYTF. The CDR3 bases are TGCGCCAGCAGCTCACAGGGGGCGGATGATGGCTACACCTTC. The complete variable domain, with remaining parts taken from reference TRBV5-1 and TRBJ1-2, reads KAGVTQTPRYLIKTRGQQVTLSCSPISGHRSVSWYQQTPGQGLQFLFEYFSETQRNKGNFPGRFSGRQFSNSRSEMNVSTLELGDSALYLCASSSQGADDGYTFGSGTRLTVV.

The V and J genes are TRBV23-1 and TRBJ1-2, with 10 bases aligning to TRBD1. TRBV23-1 is known as an ORF, though its function is uncertain. V dropped 3 bases and J dropped 10; count of bases not matched to a gene: 11. The CDR3 has 15 amino acids. CDR3 nucleotides: TGCGCCAGCAGTCACTCGACGGGACAGGGGTATCACTACACCTTC. Protein: CASSHSTGQGYHYTF.

The chain is built from TRBV27 and TRBJ2-7; D ambiguous. CDR3 length: 11 residues. V was trimmed by 5 bases and J by 2 bases, leaving 4 bases between them. Germline loops: CDR1 MNHEY, CDR2 SMNVEV (reference sequence). This CDR3 is CASSAPYEQYV. As DNA, the CDR3 is TGTGCCAGCAGTGCGCCCTACGAGCAGTACGTC.

This rearrangement joins TRBV11-2 to TRBJ1-1; 7 bases match TRBD1. J gave up 4 bases and V 4 bases, and 9 bases lay outside the gene matches. Germline CDR1 SGHAT, CDR2 FQNNGV. The CDR3 extends over 15 amino acids. In nucleotides, the CDR3 is TGTGCCAGCAGCTCCCGGACAGGTCCTAGCACTGAAGCTTTCTTT. This translates into CASSSRTGPSTEAFF.

The chain joins TRBV5-1 to TRBJ2-3, with D possibly matching TRBD2 (5 bases). Trimming left V 0 bases short and J 5 bases short, with 7 bases between. The CDR3 spans 13 residues. CDR1 is SGHRS, CDR2 YFSETQ, per germline. The CDR3 spells CASSLGAGDTQYF. CDR3 nucleotide sequence: TGCGCCAGCAGCTTGGGGGCGGGAGATACGCAGTATTTT.

Details on this clone: The junction shows a germline mismatch at one end, possibly a read error. The chain is built from TRBV9 and TRBJ1-1; 8 nucleotides line up with TRBD1. In germline, CDR1 is SGDLS, CDR2 YYNGEE. The CDR3 contains 15 residues. This CDR3 reads CASSVGDRMSTEAPF. The CDR3 bases are TGTGCCAGCAGCGTGGGGGACAGGATGAGCACTGAAGCCCCCTTT. Based on the CDR3 plus reference TRBV9 and TRBJ1-1, the full variable domain is DSGVTQTPKHLITATGQRVTLRCSPRSGDLSVYWYQQSLDQGLQFLIQYYNGEERAKGNILERFSAQQFPDLHSELNLSSLELGDSALYFCASSVGDRMSTEAPFGQGTRLTVV.

The V and J genes are TRBV1 and TRBJ1-2; no DNA check was done on the table's D call, TRBD1. TRBV1 is a listed pseudogene. The CDR3 contains 15 residues. The DNA for the CDR3 is TGCACCAGCAGCCAACAGACAGGGGAAGCCTATGGCTACACCTTC. Translation: CTSSQQTGEAYGYTF.

The chain combines TRBV18 with TRBJ2-7; 7 bases line up with TRBD2. This CDR3 is 14 amino acids long. V shed 4 bases, J shed 5 bases, and the junction held 8 bases outside the gene matches. Germline-derived CDR1 and CDR2 are KGHSH and LQKENI. The CDR3 loop reads CASSRFREGHEQYF. The CDR3 DNA reads as TGTGCCAGCTCACGGTTCAGGGAGGGCCACGAGCAGTACTTC.

This chain connects TRBV19 to TRBJ1-1; TRBD1 matches at 8 bases. Germline values: CDR1 LNHDA, CDR2 SQIVND (reference sequence). After removal of 4 bases from V and 3 bases from J, the junction contained 7 bases not matched to a gene. The CDR3 covers 15 residues. The CDR3 protein is CASSTHTGGYTEAFF. The DNA for the CDR3 is TGTGCCAGTAGTACTCATACAGGGGGATACACTGAAGCTTTCTTT.

V usage is TRBV12-3 or TRBV12-4 and J usage is TRBJ1-1; no firm D call. CDR3 length equals 12 residues. The V and J ends lost 6 bases and 3 bases respectively, with 8 bases between them. CDR3: CASSPYYTEAFF. In DNA form, the CDR3 reads TGTGCCAGCAGCCCCTACTACACTGAAGCTTTCTTT.

This clone has just one count. The CDR3 protein is CASSYVPTGSYEQYF. The DNA of the CDR3 is TGCGCCAGCAGTTACGTGCCCACAGGCTCCTACGAGCAGTACTTC. The chain recombines TRBV5-1 with TRBJ2-7, with a possible D match to TRBD1 (5 bases). The CDR3 runs to 15 residues. Trimming cost V 5 bases and J 0 bases, with 15 bases left between them. CDR1 and CDR2 (germline): SGHRS, YFSETQ.

The V call is TRBV6-5, the J call TRBJ1-3, with TRBD1 matching over 9 bases. V shed 6 bases and J 3 bases; nucleotides not matched to a gene: 6. CDR1 is MNHEY and CDR2 is SVGAGI in the germline V gene. The CDR3 is 15 amino acids. The CDR3 reads CASRAGQGNGNTIYF. For the CDR3, the DNA is TGTGCCAGCAGGGCTGGACAGGGGAATGGAAACACCATATATTTT.

The genes are TRBV4-1 and TRBJ2-5; a weak D match, TRBD1 (5 bases). The V and J ends lost 0 bases and 2 bases respectively, with 10 bases between them. Germline CDR1 and CDR2: MGHRA and YSYEKL. This CDR3 is 15 amino acids long. CDR3 protein: CASSQDFRDQETQYF. For the CDR3, the DNA is TGCGCCAGCAGCCAAGATTTCAGGGATCAAGAGACCCAGTACTTC.

A single count supports this clone. V is TRBV12-3 or TRBV12-4 and J is TRBJ1-2; D is perhaps TRBD1 (5 bases). Trimming cost V 5 bases and J 10 bases, with 14 bases left between them. The CDR3 has 12 amino acids. CDR3 sequence (DNA): TGTGCCAGCAGTCTAGGGGCGCTCCCCTACACCTTC. Protein sequence: CASSLGALPYTF.